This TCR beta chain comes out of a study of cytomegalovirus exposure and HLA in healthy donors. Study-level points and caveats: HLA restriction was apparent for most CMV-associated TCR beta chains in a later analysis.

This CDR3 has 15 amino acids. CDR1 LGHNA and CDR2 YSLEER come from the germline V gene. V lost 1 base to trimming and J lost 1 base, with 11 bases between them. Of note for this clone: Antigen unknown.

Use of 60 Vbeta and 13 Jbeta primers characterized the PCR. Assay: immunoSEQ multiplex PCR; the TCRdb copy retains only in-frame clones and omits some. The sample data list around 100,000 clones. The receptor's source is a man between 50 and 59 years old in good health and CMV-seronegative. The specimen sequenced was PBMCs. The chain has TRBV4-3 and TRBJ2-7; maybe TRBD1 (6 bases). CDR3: CASSQVGDRSYEQYF. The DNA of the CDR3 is TGCGCCAGCAGCCAAGTTGGTGACAGGTCCTACGAGCAGTACTTC.